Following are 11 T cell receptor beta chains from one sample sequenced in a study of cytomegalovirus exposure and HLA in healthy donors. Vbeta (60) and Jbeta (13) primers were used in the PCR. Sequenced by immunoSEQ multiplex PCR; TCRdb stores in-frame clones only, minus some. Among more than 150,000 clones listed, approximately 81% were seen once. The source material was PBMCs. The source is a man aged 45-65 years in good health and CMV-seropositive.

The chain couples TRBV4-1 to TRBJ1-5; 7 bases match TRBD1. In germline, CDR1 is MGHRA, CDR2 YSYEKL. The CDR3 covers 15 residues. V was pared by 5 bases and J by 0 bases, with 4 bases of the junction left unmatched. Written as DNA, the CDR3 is TGCGCCAGCAGCGCAGGGGGGAGTAGCAATCAGCCCCAGCATTTT. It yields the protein CASSAGGSSNQPQHF.

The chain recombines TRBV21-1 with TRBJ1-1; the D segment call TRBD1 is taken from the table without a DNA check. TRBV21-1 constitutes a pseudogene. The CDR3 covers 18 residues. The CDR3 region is CASSKALCMSGLNTEAFF. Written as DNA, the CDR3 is TGTGCCAGCAGCAAAGCGCTTTGCATGTCAGGCTTGAACACTGAAGCTTTCTTT.

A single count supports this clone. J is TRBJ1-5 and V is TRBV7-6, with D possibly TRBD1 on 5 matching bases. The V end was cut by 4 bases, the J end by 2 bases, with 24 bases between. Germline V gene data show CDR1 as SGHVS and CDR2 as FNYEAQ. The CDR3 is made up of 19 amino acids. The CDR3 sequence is CASSSALGLPGGGNQPQHF. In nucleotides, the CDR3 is TGTGCCAGCAGCTCCGCTCTAGGACTGCCTGGGGGGGGCAATCAGCCCCAGCATTTT.

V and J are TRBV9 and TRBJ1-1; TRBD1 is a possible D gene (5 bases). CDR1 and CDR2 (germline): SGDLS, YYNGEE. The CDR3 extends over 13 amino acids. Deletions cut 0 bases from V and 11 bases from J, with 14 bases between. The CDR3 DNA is TGTGCCAGCAGCGTAGGCGGGGCAGGGATCGCTTTCTTT. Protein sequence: CASSVGGAGIAFF.

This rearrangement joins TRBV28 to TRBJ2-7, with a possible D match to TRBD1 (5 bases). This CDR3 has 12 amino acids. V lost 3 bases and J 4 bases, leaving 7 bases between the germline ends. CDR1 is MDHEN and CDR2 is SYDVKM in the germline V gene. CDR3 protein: CASSLTVYEQYF. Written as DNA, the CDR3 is TGTGCCAGCAGTTTGACAGTGTACGAGCAGTACTTC.

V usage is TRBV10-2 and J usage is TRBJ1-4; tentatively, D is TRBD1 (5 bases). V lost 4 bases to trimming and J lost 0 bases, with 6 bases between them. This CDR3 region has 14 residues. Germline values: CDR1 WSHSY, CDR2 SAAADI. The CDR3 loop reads CASSGQSTNEKLFF. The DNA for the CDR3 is TGCGCCAGCAGTGGACAGTCAACTAATGAAAAACTGTTTTTT.

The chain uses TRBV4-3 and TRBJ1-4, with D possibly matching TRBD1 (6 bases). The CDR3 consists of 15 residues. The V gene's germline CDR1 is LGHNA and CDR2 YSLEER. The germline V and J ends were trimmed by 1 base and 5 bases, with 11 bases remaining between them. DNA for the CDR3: TGCGCCAGCAGCCAAGTTAGAGGGGGAAATGAAAAACTGTTTTTT. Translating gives CASSQVRGGNEKLFF.

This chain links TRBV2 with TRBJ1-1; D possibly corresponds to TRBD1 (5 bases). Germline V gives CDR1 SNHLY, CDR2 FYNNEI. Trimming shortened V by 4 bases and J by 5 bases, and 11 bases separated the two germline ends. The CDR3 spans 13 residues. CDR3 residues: CASSGSGRTEAFF. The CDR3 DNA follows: TGTGCCAGCAGTGGTTCAGGGCGGACTGAAGCTTTCTTT.

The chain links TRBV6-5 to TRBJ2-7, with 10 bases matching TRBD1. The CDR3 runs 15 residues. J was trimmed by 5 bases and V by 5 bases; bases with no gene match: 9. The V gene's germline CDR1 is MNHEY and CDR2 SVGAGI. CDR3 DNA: TGTGCCAGCAGTACCCCGACAGGGGGCATCCACGAGCAGTACTTC. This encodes CASSTPTGGIHEQYF.

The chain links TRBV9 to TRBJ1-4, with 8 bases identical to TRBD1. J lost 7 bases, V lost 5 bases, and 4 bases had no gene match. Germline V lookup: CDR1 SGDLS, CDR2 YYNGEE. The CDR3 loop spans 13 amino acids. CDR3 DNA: TGTGCCAGCAGGGACAGGGCGAGTGAAAAACTGTTTTTT. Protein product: CASRDRASEKLFF. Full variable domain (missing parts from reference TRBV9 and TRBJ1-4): DSGVTQTPKHLITATGQRVTLRCSPRSGDLSVYWYQQSLDQGLQFLIQYYNGEERAKGNILERFSAQQFPDLHSELNLSSLELGDSALYFCASRDRASEKLFFGSGTQLSVL.

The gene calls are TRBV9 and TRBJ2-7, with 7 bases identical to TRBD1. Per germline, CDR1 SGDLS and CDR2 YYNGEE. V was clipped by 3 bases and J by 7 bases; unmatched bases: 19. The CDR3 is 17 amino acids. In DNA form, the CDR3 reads TGTGCCAGCAGCGAGGTCGGGCAAGGGGGCGCGACTTGGGAGCAGTACTTC. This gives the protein CASSEVGQGGATWEQYF. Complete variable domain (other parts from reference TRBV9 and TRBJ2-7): DSGVTQTPKHLITATGQRVTLRCSPRSGDLSVYWYQQSLDQGLQFLIQYYNGEERAKGNILERFSAQQFPDLHSELNLSSLELGDSALYFCASSEVGQGGATWEQYFGPGTRLTVT.